The clone carrying this TCR beta chain came up once. CDR3 length: 15 amino acids. V lost 6 bases and J 0 bases, leaving 12 bases between the germline ends. Germline V gene lookup returns CDR1 MNHEY and CDR2 SVGAGI. Assay used: immunoSEQ multiplex PCR; TCRdb lists only in-frame clones, some missing. The sample contains about 190,000 clones, 84% of which appear only once. The data derive from a study of blood T cell repertoires in COVID-19. Study-wide background: The samples span acute and convalescent COVID-19 from the United States, Italy and Spain. Sources were T cells, B-cell-depleted T cells, or PBMCs; the material itself was cDNA or gDNA.

Residents of 20 to 25 US areas, aged about 18 to 95 years, made up the participants. A PCR-confirmed or clinician-diagnosed COVID-19 case had contacted exposed participants within 2 weeks of entry. Sequencing was carried out using PBMCs or T cells enriched from blood (not recorded which). This TCR derives from a woman under 40 who had been exposed to COVID-19. The chain is built from TRBV6-5 and TRBJ1-5; D is perhaps TRBD1 (5 bases). CDR3 nucleotides: TGTGCCAGCAGCCCCCAGGGTTATAGCAATCAGCCCCAGCATTTT. Protein: CASSPQGYSNQPQHF.